The entry that follows covers one T cell receptor beta chain sequence. Its antigen is still unknown. Measured with immunoSEQ multiplex PCR; TCRdb has only the in-frame clones, and not every one. The sample gives 90,000 to 150,000 clones, approximately 88% of which show up once; about 1.8% is in the top ten. This CDR3 has 14 amino acids. Trimming cost V 4 bases and J 2 bases; bases outside gene matches: 1. CDR1 is SGHAT and CDR2 is FQNNGV in the germline V gene. This sample was taken from a study of cytomegalovirus exposure and HLA in healthy donors. Regarding the study as a whole: It was confirmed in vitro that a few of the CMV-associated chains were specific for CMV antigens.

The genes are TRBV11-2 and TRBJ2-7; the match to TRBD1 covers 11 bases. The sequence came from a man younger than 30 in good health and CMV-seronegative. The sequenced sample was PBMCs. CDR3 bases: TGTGCCAGCAGCTGGGGACAGGGGGCCTACGAGCAGTACTTC. Its protein product is CASSWGQGAYEQYF.